This T cell receptor beta chain comes out of a study of blood T cell repertoires in COVID-19. Authors' methods: Scientists estimated how many nucleated cells there were by amplifying reference gene primers. Produced via immunoSEQ multiplex PCR; TCRdb's table is partial and in-frame only. The D gene and trimming were derived from the DNA, and the V and J assignments and clone size from that table. Of fewer than 250,000 clones in the sample, roughly four fifths were seen once. The trim removed 4 bases at V and 1 base at J, leaving 1 base unmatched. The CDR3 runs to 15 residues. Per germline, CDR1 SGHRS and CDR2 YFSETQ.

The chain couples TRBV5-1 to TRBJ2-1; TRBD2 agrees at 11 bases. Sequenced: peripheral blood. The sequence derives from a woman between 40 and 50 years old with acute or convalescent COVID-19. The CDR3 nucleotides are TGCGCCAGCAGCCCTAGCGGGGGGTCCTACAATGAGCAGTTCTTC. Translating gives CASSPSGGSYNEQFF.